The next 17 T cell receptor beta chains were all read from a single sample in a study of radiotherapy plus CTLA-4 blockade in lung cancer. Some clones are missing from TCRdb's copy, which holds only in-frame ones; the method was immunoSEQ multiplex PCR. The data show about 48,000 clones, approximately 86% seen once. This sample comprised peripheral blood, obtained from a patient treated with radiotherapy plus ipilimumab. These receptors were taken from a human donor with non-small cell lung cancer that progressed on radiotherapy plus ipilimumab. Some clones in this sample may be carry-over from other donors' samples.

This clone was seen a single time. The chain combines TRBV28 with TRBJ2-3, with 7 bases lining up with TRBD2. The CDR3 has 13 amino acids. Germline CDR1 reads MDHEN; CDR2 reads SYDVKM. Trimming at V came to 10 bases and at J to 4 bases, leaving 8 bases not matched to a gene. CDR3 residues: CATGLEGADTQYF. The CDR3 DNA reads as TGTGCCACCGGACTAGAAGGGGCAGATACGCAGTATTTT. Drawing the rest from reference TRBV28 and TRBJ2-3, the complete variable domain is DVKVTQSSRYLVKRTGEKVFLECVQDMDHENMFWYRQDPGLGLRLIYFSYDVKMKEKGDIPEGYSVSREKKERFSLILESASTNQTSMYLCATGLEGADTQYFGPGTRLTVL.

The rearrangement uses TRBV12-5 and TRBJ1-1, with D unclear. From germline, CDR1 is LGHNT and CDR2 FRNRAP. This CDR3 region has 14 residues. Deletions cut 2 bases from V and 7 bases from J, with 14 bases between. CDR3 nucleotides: TGTGCTAGTGGTTTGCCTCCGGCTGACTATGAAGCTTTCTTT. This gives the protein CASGLPPADYEAFF.

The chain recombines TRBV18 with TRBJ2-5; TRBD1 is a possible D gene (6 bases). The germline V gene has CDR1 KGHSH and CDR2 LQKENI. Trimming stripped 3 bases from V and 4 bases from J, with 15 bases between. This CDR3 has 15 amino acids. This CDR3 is CASSPRQERGETQYF. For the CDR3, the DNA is TGTGCCAGCTCACCTCGACAGGAAAGGGGAGAGACCCAGTACTTC.

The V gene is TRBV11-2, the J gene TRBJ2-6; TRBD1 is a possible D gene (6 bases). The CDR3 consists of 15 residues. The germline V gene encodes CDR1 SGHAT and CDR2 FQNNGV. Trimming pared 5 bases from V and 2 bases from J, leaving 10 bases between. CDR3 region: CASSQAGAGANVLTF. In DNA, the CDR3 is TGTGCCAGCAGCCAAGCAGGGGCTGGGGCCAACGTCCTGACTTTC.

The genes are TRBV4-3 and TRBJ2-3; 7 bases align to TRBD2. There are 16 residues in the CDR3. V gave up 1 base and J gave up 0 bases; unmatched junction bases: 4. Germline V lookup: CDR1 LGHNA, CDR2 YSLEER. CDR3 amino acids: CASSQGAGSSTDTQYF. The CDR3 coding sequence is TGCGCCAGCAGCCAAGGAGCGGGATCTAGCACAGATACGCAGTATTTT.

Here the CDR3 reads CASTLGDYSGNTIYF. The CDR3, as DNA: TGCGCCAGCACCCTGGGGGACTACTCTGGAAACACCATATATTTT. The chain uses TRBV5-1 and TRBJ1-3; tentative D call: TRBD1 (5 bases). Germline CDR1 and CDR2: SGHRS and YFSETQ. Trimming left V 6 bases short and J 0 bases short, with 13 bases between. The CDR3 is 15 amino acids.

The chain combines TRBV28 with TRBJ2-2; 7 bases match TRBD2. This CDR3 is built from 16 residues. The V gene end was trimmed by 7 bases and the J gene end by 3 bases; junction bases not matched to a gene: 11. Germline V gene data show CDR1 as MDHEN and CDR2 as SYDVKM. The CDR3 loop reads CASTKLGGDDTGELFF. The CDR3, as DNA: TGTGCCAGCACCAAATTGGGAGGGGATGACACCGGGGAGCTGTTTTTT.

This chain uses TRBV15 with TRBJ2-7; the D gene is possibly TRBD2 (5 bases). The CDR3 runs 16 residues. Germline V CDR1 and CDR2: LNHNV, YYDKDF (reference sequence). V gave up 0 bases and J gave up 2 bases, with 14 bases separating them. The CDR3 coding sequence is TGTGCCACCAGCAGAGATCGGGCTAGCTCTGCCTACGAGCAGTACTTC. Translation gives CATSRDRASSAYEQYF.

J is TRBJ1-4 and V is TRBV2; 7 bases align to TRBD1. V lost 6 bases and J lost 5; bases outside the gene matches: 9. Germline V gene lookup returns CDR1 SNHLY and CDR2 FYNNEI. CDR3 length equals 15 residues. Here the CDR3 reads CASRPPGQSNEKLFF. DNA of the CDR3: TGTGCCAGCAGACCTCCGGGACAGTCCAATGAAAAACTGTTTTTT.

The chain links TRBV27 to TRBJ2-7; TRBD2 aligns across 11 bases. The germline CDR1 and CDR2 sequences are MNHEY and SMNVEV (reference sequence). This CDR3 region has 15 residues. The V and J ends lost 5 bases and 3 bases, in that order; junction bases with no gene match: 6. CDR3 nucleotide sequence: TGTGCCAGCAGTCCCGTAGCGGGAGGGCACTACGAGCAGTACTTC. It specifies CASSPVAGGHYEQYF.

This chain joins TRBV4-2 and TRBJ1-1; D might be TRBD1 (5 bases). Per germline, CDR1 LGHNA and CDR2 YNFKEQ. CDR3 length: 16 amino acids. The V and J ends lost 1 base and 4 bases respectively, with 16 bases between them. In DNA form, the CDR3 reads TGTGCCAGCAGCCAAGGGGATGGGGCAGAATCCACTGAAGCTTTCTTT. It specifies CASSQGDGAESTEAFF.

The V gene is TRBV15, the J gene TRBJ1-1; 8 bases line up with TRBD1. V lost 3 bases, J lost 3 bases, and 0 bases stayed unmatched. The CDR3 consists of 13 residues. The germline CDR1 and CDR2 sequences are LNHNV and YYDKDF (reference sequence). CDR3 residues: CATSRTGDTEAFF. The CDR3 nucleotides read TGTGCCACCAGCAGGACAGGGGACACTGAAGCTTTCTTT.

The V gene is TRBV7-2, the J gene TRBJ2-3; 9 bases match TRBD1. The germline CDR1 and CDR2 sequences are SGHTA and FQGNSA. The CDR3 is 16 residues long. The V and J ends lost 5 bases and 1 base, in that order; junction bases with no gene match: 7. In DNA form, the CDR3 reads TGTGCCAGCAGCACTTCGACAGGGGGAGGCACAGATACGCAGTATTTT. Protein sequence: CASSTSTGGGTDTQYF.

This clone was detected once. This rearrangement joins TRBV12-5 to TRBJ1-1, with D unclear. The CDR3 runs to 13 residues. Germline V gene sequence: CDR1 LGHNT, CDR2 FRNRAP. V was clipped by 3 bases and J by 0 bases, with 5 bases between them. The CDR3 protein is CASGFEVNTEAFF. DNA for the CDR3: TGTGCTAGTGGTTTCGAGGTGAACACTGAAGCTTTCTTT.

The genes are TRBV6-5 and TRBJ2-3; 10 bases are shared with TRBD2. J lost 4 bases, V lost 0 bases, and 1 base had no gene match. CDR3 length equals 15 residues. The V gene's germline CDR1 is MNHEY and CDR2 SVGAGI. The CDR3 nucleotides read TGTGCCAGCAGTTACTCAGGACTAGCGGCAGATACGCAGTATTTT. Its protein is CASSYSGLAADTQYF.

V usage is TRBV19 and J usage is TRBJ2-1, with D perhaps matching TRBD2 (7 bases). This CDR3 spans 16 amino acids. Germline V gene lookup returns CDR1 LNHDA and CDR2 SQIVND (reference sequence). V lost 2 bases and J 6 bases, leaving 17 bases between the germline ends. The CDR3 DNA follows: TGTGCCAGTAGTATAAGGCAGCGGGGAGGGGGCAATGAGCAGTTCTTC. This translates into CASSIRQRGGGNEQFF.

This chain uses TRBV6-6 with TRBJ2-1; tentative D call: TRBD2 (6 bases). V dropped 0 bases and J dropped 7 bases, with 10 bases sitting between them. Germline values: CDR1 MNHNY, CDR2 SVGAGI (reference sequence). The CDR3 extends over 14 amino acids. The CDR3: CASSYSSGRNEQFF. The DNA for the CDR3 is TGTGCCAGCAGTTACTCGAGCGGGCGGAATGAGCAGTTCTTC.